A single sample is the source of the 21 T cell receptor beta chains below, sequenced in a study of blood T cell repertoires in COVID-19. Some clones are missing from TCRdb's copy, which holds only in-frame ones; the method was immunoSEQ multiplex PCR. The data show tens of thousands of clones, around nine tenths seen once. Input material: peripheral blood. The source of these receptors is a man aged 55 to 69 with COVID-19, enrolled during active disease.

The chain employs TRBV2 and TRBJ2-3; TRBD2 matches 9 bases. The CDR3 runs 14 residues. J lost 5 bases, V lost 10 bases, and 10 bases had no gene match. The germline gives CDR1 SNHLY, CDR2 FYNNEI. The chain's CDR3 is CAKSGTSRRDTQYF. The CDR3 nucleotides are TGTGCCAAATCCGGGACTAGCCGGAGAGATACGCAGTATTTT.

This clone was counted once. J is TRBJ2-5 and V is TRBV18, with 8 bases identical to TRBD2. The CDR3 totals 14 residues. The ends lost 2 bases at V and 2 bases at J; junction bases unmatched: 1. From germline, CDR1 is KGHSH and CDR2 LQKENI. The DNA of the CDR3 is TGTGCCAGCTCACCAGTAGCGGGACAAGAGACCCAGTACTTC. Translation gives CASSPVAGQETQYF.

The chain uses TRBV5-1 and TRBJ2-1; 15 bases agree with TRBD2. Germline CDR1 SGHRS, CDR2 YFSETQ. V gave up 4 bases and J gave up 2 bases; unmatched junction bases: 10. This CDR3 has 19 amino acids. CDR3 in DNA: TGCGCCAGCAGCGGACGTCCGGGACTAGCGGGAGGCCCCTACAATGAGCAGTTCTTC. Translation gives CASSGRPGLAGGPYNEQFF.

The sample holds one count of this clone. The rearrangement uses TRBV6-5 and TRBJ1-3; D not certain. The CDR3 has 14 residues. Germline CDR1 is MNHEY and CDR2 is SVGAGI. Trimming took off 5 bases at V and 0 bases at J, with 8 bases between the two ends. The CDR3 DNA sequence: TGTGCCAGCAGTACTGAAATCTCTGGAAACACCATATATTTT. Protein product: CASSTEISGNTIYF.

The V and J genes are TRBV5-6 and TRBJ1-2; 7 nucleotides agree with TRBD1. This CDR3 has 14 residues. Germline V gene lookup returns CDR1 SGHDT and CDR2 YYEEEE. V lost 3 bases and J lost 7; bases outside the gene matches: 9. Here the CDR3 DNA reads TGTGCCAGCAGCTCCACTTACAGGGGTTCTGGCTACACCTTC. As protein: CASSSTYRGSGYTF.

V usage is TRBV4-3 and J usage is TRBJ2-1, with a weak D call TRBD2 (5 bases). In germline, CDR1 is LGHNA, CDR2 YSLEER. The V and J ends lost 0 bases and 5 bases respectively, with 8 bases between them. There are 14 residues in the CDR3. Written as DNA, the CDR3 is TGCGCCAGCAGCCAAGATCCAGCGGACAATGAGCAGTTCTTC. It is translated as CASSQDPADNEQFF.

This chain uses TRBV3-1 (or the pseudogene TRBV3-2) with TRBJ2-1; D may be TRBD2 (6 bases). Between the trimmed V and J ends, which lost 8 bases and 3 bases, there was a span of 14 bases. Germline CDR1 is LGHDT and CDR2 is YNNKEL (reference sequence). CDR3 length: 14 amino acids. DNA of the CDR3: TGTGCCAGCGGCCGTTCGGGGGACTACAATGAGCAGTTCTTC. Amino acid sequence: CASGRSGDYNEQFF.

The V and J genes are TRBV9 and TRBJ1-1, with TRBD1 as a possible D gene (5 bases). V was shortened by 0 bases and J by 10 bases, with 13 bases between the two germline ends. This CDR3 region has 13 residues. CDR1 SGDLS and CDR2 YYNGEE come from the germline V gene. CDR3 region: CASSVGWQGGAFF. CDR3 bases: TGTGCCAGCAGCGTAGGGTGGCAGGGTGGAGCTTTCTTT.

This chain connects TRBV7-9 to TRBJ2-5; no definite D call. V gave up 7 bases and J gave up 5 bases, with 17 bases separating them. The CDR3 is 14 amino acids. Germline CDR1 SEHNR, CDR2 FQNEAQ (reference sequence). This chain's CDR3 is CASTPLIVVETQYF. CDR3 DNA: TGTGCCAGCACCCCTCTTATAGTCGTCGAGACCCAGTACTTC.

This chain joins TRBV4-2 and TRBJ1-6, with unresolved D. Between the trimmed V and J ends, which lost 0 bases and 4 bases, there was a span of 13 bases. The CDR3 is 17 amino acids. Germline V gene lookup returns CDR1 LGHNA and CDR2 YNFKEQ. The CDR3 nucleotides are TGTGCCAGCAGCCAAGAGCCCGGGGTAAAATATAATTCACCCCTCCACTTT. This encodes CASSQEPGVKYNSPLHF.

This chain connects TRBV7-8 to TRBJ2-5; 10 bases line up with TRBD1. After removal of 1 base from V and 1 base from J, the junction contained 12 bases not matched to a gene. Per the germline V gene, CDR1 is SGHVS and CDR2 is FQNEAQ. The CDR3 is 19 residues long. The CDR3 nucleotides are TGTGCCAGCAGCTTAGAATCTCTCGGGGGGACAGGGGCCCAAGAGACCCAGTACTTC. It specifies CASSLESLGGTGAQETQYF.

The DNA for the CDR3 is TGTGCCAGCTCACGTGAAGCGGCAACAACTGCGGGGGAGCAGTACTTC. Its protein is CASSREAATTAGEQYF. The rearrangement links TRBV18 to TRBJ2-7, with D maybe TRBD2 (6 bases). V lost 4 bases, J lost 7 bases, and 23 bases lay in between. Germline loops: CDR1 KGHSH, CDR2 LQKENI. The CDR3 is 16 amino acids. The entire variable domain, with the rest obtained from reference TRBV18 and TRBJ2-7, is as follows: NAGVMQNPRHLVRRRGQEARLRCSPMKGHSHVYWYRQLPEEGLKFMVYLQKENIIDESGMPKERFSAEFPKEGPSILRIQQVVRGDSAAYFCASSREAATTAGEQYFGPGTRLTVT.

V usage is TRBV28 and J usage is TRBJ2-1, with D maybe TRBD2 (6 bases). V was cut by 2 bases and J by 8 bases, with 10 bases left in between. Per the germline V gene, CDR1 is MDHEN and CDR2 is SYDVKM. The CDR3 spans 13 residues. CDR3 loop: CASSLQGGDEQFF. DNA for the CDR3: TGTGCCAGCAGTTTACAGGGAGGTGATGAGCAGTTCTTC.

This clone was seen only once. The chain has TRBV11-3 and TRBJ2-7, with a weak D call TRBD1 (5 bases). Trimming pared 4 bases from V and 6 bases from J, leaving 13 bases between. Germline CDR1 reads SGHNT; CDR2 reads YENEEA. The CDR3 contains 13 residues. CDR3 amino acids: CASSSDGAGEQYF. The CDR3 DNA reads as TGTGCCAGCAGCTCCGATGGGGCTGGCGAGCAGTACTTC.

The chain couples TRBV12-3 or TRBV12-4 to TRBJ1-5; D unresolved. The length of the CDR3 is 13 residues. Deletions cut 6 bases from V and 6 bases from J, with 12 bases between. This CDR3 is CASSSPESQPQHF. DNA for the CDR3: TGTGCCAGCAGCAGTCCGGAGAGTCAGCCCCAGCATTTT.

The chain employs TRBV6-5 and TRBJ1-1; D gene ambiguous. V dropped 11 bases and J dropped 5 bases, with 15 bases sitting between them. CDR3 length equals 12 residues. Germline CDR1 reads MNHEY; CDR2 reads SVGAGI. This chain's CDR3 is CALQRGSTEAFF. The CDR3 DNA is TGTGCCCTCCAACGGGGAAGTACTGAAGCTTTCTTT.

The chain recombines TRBV7-9 with TRBJ2-7; D is perhaps TRBD1 (5 bases). The V gene lost 4 bases and the J gene lost 1 base, with 8 bases spanning the gap. Germline values: CDR1 SEHNR, CDR2 FQNEAQ (reference sequence). This CDR3 has 13 residues. The CDR3 region is CASSYDSSYEQYF. The CDR3 nucleotides are TGTGCCAGCAGCTATGACAGTTCCTACGAGCAGTACTTC.

The chain employs TRBV7-8 and TRBJ2-7; 9 bases fit TRBD2. This CDR3 comprises 17 residues. Germline V CDR1 and CDR2: SGHVS, FQNEAQ. The V gene end was trimmed by 0 bases and the J gene end by 2 bases; junction bases not matched to a gene: 8. CDR3 sequence: CASSLASGSLQTYEQYF. The CDR3 nucleotides are TGTGCCAGCAGCTTAGCTAGCGGGAGTTTACAAACCTACGAGCAGTACTTC.

This chain links TRBV10-1 with TRBJ1-1, with 10 nucleotides matching TRBD1. The germline gives CDR1 WNHNN, CDR2 SYGVQD (reference sequence). The V segment lost 4 bases and the J segment 10 bases; nucleotides outside the gene matches: 9. This CDR3 contains 14 residues. The CDR3 nucleotides are TGCGCCAGCAGTGCGGGACAGGGGACCCTAGGAGCTTTCTTT. Amino acids: CASSAGQGTLGAFF.

This chain connects TRBV3-1 (or the pseudogene TRBV3-2) to TRBJ1-2; D remains unclear. This CDR3 is built from 15 residues. CDR1 and CDR2 from the germline V gene are LGHDT and YNNKEL (reference sequence). Trimming pared 3 bases from V and 3 bases from J, leaving 14 bases between. The CDR3 here is CASSQGSQVYYGYTF. The CDR3 DNA is TGTGCCAGCAGCCAGGGCTCCCAAGTATACTATGGCTACACCTTC.

This clone has only one observation. The V gene is TRBV19, the J gene TRBJ2-1; D possibly corresponds to TRBD2 (5 bases). Per germline, CDR1 LNHDA and CDR2 SQIVND (reference sequence). CDR3 length: 14 amino acids. V was clipped by 10 bases and J by 1 base, with 14 bases between them. In DNA, the CDR3 is TGTGCCACCGCCCGAGGGCAGTCCTACAATGAGCAGTTCTTC. Translating it yields CATARGQSYNEQFF.